A single sample is the source of the 9 T cell receptor beta chains below, sequenced in a study of blood T cell repertoires in COVID-19. Clones were read by immunoSEQ multiplex PCR, and TCRdb kept only the in-frame ones, dropping some. The data show about 160,000 clones, about 85% seen once. The sample comprised peripheral blood. All receptors come from a woman aged 55-75 years with active or convalescent COVID-19.

The J gene is TRBJ1-6, the V gene TRBV5-4; unclear D gene. This CDR3 region has 17 residues. Germline-derived CDR1 and CDR2 are SGHNT and YYREEE (reference sequence). Trimming shortened V by 3 bases and J by 9 bases, and 22 bases separated the two germline ends. The CDR3 bases are TGTGCCAGCAGCTCTTTCCGGGAGATCCTCCGGGGTTCACCCCTCCACTTT. Its translation is CASSSFREILRGSPLHF.

This clone appeared once. The gene calls are TRBV2 and TRBJ1-1; TRBD1 agrees at 7 bases. The trim removed 7 bases at V and 5 bases at J, leaving 7 bases unmatched. The CDR3 totals 13 residues. CDR1 is SNHLY and CDR2 is FYNNEI in the germline V gene. As DNA, the CDR3 is TGTGCCAGCATGTCCTACAGGGGAACTGAAGCTTTCTTT. It encodes CASMSYRGTEAFF. The full variable domain, with the rest looked up from reference TRBV2 and TRBJ1-1, is EPEVTQTPSHQVTQMGQEVILRCVPISNHLYFYWYRQILGQKVEFLVSFYNNEISEKSEIFDDQFSVERPDGSNFTLKIRSTKLEDSAMYFCASMSYRGTEAFFGQGTRLTVV.

J is TRBJ2-7 and V is TRBV7-9; perhaps TRBD1 as D (5 bases). From germline, CDR1 is SEHNR and CDR2 FQNEAQ (reference sequence). CDR3 length: 14 residues. Trimming took 5 bases from V and 2 from J, leaving 13 bases between them. This CDR3 reads CASSLRTDTYEQYF. The CDR3 DNA sequence: TGTGCCAGCAGCCTAAGGACGGACACCTACGAGCAGTACTTC.

The rearrangement uses TRBV5-1 and TRBJ1-2, with 8 bases lining up with TRBD1. J was trimmed by 2 bases and V by 3 bases; bases with no gene match: 6. CDR1 and CDR2 (germline): SGHRS, YFSETQ. The CDR3 runs to 15 residues. CDR3 DNA sequence: TGCGCCAGCAGCTCTGGGGCAGGGGGCAACTATGGCTACACCTTC. This codes for CASSSGAGGNYGYTF.

This chain links TRBV19 with TRBJ2-1; 8 bases align to TRBD1. J gave up 5 bases and V 9 bases, and 6 bases lay outside the gene matches. Germline assignment: CDR1 LNHDA and CDR2 SQIVND (reference sequence). The CDR3 consists of 13 residues. CDR3 nucleotides: TGTGCCAGCAGACAGGGGCTTAACAATGAGCAGTTCTTC. It encodes CASRQGLNNEQFF.

This rearrangement joins TRBV7-9 to TRBJ1-5; D ambiguous. V shed 4 bases and J shed 5 bases, with 6 bases lying between them. There are 12 residues in the CDR3. CDR1 is SEHNR and CDR2 is FQNEAQ in the germline V gene (reference sequence). This CDR3 reads CASSSQDQPQHF. DNA for the CDR3: TGTGCCAGCAGCTCTCAGGATCAGCCCCAGCATTTT. The whole variable domain, filled in from reference TRBV7-9 and TRBJ1-5, reads DTGVSQNPRHKITKRGQNVTFRCDPISEHNRLYWYRQTLGQGPEFLTYFQNEAQLEKSRLLSDRFSAERPKGSFSTLEIQRTEQGDSAMYLCASSSQDQPQHFGDGTRLSIL.

V gene TRBV29-1 combines with J gene TRBJ1-2; D is undetermined. Trimming left V 2 bases short and J 0 bases short, with 7 bases between. This CDR3 is 13 amino acids long. Germline V lookup: CDR1 SQVTM, CDR2 ANQGSEA. As DNA, the CDR3 is TGCAGCGTTGAACACAGTACTAACTATGGCTACACCTTC. This translates into CSVEHSTNYGYTF.

The chain links TRBV12-5 to TRBJ1-5; 8 bases map to TRBD1. The CDR3 totals 18 residues. CDR1 LGHNT and CDR2 FRNRAP come from the germline V gene. With 9 bases clipped from V and 1 base from J, the junction kept 17 bases outside the gene matches. CDR3 sequence: CASHWGRTGFTSNQPQHF. The CDR3 DNA sequence: TGTGCTAGCCACTGGGGCCGGACAGGGTTTACGAGCAATCAGCCCCAGCATTTT.

The CDR3 nucleotides are TGTGCCACCAGTGAAGGACAGGGGATACCTTTCTTT. Translation gives CATSEGQGIPFF. V gene TRBV24-1 combines with J gene TRBJ1-1; 9 bases map to TRBD1. Germline CDR1 and CDR2: KGHDR and SFDVKD. Trimming at V came to 4 bases and at J to 12 bases, leaving 5 bases not matched to a gene. The CDR3 covers 12 residues.